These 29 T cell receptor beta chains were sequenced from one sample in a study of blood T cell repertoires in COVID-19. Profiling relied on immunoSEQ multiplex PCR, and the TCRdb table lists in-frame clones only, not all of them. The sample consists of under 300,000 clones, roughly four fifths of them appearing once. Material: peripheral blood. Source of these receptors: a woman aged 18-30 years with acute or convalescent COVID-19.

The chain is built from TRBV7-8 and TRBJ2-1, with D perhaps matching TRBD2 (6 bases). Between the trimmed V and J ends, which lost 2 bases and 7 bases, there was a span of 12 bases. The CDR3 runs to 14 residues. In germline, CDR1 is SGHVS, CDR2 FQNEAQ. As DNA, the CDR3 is TGTGCCAGCAGCTTACTGCGGGAAGTTAATGAGCAGTTCTTC. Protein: CASSLLREVNEQFF.

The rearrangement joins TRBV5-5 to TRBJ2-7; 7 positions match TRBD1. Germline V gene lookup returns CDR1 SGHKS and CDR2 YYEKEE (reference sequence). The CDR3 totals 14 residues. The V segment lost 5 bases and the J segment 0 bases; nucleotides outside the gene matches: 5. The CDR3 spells CASRSGTDSYEQYF. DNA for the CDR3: TGTGCCAGCAGATCCGGGACAGACTCCTACGAGCAGTACTTC.

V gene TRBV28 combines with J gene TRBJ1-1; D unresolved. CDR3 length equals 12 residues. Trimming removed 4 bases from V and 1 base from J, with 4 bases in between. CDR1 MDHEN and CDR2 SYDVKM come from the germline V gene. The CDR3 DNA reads TGTGCCAGCAGTTCAGAGAACACTGAAGCTTTCTTT. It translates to CASSSENTEAFF.

In nucleotides, the CDR3 is TGCGCCAGCAGCTTGACTAGCGGGTGGTCCTACAATGAGCAGTTCTTC. It translates to CASSLTSGWSYNEQFF. The chain combines TRBV5-1 with TRBJ2-1, with TRBD2 identical over 9 bases. The CDR3 is made up of 16 amino acids. After removal of 1 base from V and 1 base from J, the junction contained 3 bases not matched to a gene. Germline assignment: CDR1 SGHRS and CDR2 YFSETQ.

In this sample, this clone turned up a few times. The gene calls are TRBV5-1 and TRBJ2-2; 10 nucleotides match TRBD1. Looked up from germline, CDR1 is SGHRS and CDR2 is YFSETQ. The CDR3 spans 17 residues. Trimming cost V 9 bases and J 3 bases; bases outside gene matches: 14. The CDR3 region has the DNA TGCGCCACAAATGGGGGACAGGGGTCGTTTGACACCGGGGAGCTGTTTTTT. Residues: CATNGGQGSFDTGELFF.

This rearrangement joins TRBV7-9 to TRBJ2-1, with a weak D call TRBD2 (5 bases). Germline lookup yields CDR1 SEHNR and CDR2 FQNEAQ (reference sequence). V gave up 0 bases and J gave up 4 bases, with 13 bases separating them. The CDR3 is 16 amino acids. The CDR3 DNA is TGTGCCAGCAGCTTAGCCAGTGGAAGCGGATACAATGAGCAGTTCTTC. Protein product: CASSLASGSGYNEQFF. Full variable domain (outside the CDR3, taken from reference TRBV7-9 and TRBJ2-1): DTGVSQNPRHKITKRGQNVTFRCDPISEHNRLYWYRQTLGQGPEFLTYFQNEAQLEKSRLLSDRFSAERPKGSFSTLEIQRTEQGDSAMYLCASSLASGSGYNEQFFGPGTRLTVL.

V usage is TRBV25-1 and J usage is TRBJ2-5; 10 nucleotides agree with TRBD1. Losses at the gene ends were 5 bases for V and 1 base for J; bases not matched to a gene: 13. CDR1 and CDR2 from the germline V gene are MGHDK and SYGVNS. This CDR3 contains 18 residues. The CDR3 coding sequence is TGTGCCAGCAGTACTCGGGACAGGGGAGGGAGGGTCCAAGAGACCCAGTACTTC. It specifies CASSTRDRGGRVQETQYF.

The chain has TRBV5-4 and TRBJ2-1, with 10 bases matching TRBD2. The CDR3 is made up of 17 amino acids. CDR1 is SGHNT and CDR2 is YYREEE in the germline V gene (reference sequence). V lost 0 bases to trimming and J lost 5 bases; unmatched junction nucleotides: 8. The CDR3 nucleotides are TGTGCCAGCAGCTTGGCCAGGGTGGGACTAGCGAACAATGAGCAGTTCTTC. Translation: CASSLARVGLANNEQFF. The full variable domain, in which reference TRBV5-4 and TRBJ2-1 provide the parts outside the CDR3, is ETGVTQSPTHLIKTRGQQVTLRCSSQSGHNTVSWYQQALGQGPQFIFQYYREEENGRGNFPPRFSGLQFPNYSSELNVNALELDDSALYLCASSLARVGLANNEQFFGPGTRLTVL.

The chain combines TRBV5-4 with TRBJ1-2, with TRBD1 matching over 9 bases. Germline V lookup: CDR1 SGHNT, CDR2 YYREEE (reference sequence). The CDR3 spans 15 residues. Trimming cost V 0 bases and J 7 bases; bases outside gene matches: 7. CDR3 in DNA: TGTGCCAGCAGCTTGGAGGGACAGGGAATTCGTGGCTACACCTTC. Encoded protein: CASSLEGQGIRGYTF.

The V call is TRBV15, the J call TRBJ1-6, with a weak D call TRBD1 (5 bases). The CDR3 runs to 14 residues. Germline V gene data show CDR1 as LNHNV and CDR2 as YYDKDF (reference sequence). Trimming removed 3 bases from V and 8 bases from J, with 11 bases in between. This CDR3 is CATSRARADSPLHF. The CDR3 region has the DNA TGTGCCACCAGCAGGGCCAGGGCTGATTCACCCCTCCACTTT.

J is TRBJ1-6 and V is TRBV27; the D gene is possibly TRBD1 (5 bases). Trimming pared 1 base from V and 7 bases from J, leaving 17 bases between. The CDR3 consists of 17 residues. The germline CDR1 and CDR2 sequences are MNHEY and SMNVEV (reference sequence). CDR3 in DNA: TGTGCCAGCAGTTTATGGGGGTCAGGGAGGATGAATTCACCCCTCCACTTT. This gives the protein CASSLWGSGRMNSPLHF.

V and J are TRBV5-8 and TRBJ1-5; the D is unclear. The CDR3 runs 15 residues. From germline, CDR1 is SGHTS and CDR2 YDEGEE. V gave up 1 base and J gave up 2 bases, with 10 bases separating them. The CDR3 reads CASSLIGAGNQPQHF. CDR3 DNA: TGTGCCAGCAGCTTGATAGGAGCGGGCAATCAGCCCCAGCATTTT.

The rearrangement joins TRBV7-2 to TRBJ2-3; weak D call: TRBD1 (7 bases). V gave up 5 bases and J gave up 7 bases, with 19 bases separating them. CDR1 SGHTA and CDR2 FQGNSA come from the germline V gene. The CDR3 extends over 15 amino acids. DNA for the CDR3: TGTGCCAGCAGCGTCGAGCGCCAGGGGGGCCATACGCAGTATTTT. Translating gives CASSVERQGGHTQYF.

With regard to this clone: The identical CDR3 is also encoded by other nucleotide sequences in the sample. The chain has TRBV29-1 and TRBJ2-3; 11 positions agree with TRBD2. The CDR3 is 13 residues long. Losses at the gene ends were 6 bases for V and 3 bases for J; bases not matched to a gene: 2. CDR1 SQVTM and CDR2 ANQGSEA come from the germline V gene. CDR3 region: CSVRTSGTDTQYF. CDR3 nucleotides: TGCAGCGTCCGGACTAGCGGGACAGATACGCAGTATTTT.

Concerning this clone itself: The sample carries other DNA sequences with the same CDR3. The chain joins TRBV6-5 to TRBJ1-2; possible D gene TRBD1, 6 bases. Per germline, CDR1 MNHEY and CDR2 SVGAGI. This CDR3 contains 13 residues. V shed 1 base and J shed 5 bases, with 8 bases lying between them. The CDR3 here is CASSYFQGYGYTF. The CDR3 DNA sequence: TGTGCCAGCAGTTACTTCCAGGGGTATGGCTACACCTTC.

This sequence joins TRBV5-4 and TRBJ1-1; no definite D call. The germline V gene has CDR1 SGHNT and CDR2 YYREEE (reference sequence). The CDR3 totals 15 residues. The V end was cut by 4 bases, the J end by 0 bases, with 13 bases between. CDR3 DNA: TGTGCCAGCAGCCCCCCGGCGGGGATGAACACTGAAGCTTTCTTT. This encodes CASSPPAGMNTEAFF.

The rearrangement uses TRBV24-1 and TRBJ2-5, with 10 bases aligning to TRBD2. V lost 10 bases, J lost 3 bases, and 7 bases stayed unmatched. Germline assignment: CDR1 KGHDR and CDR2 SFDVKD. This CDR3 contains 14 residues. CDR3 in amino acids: CATSSGRIKETQYF. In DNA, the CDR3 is TGTGCCACTTCTAGCGGGAGAATAAAAGAGACCCAGTACTTC.

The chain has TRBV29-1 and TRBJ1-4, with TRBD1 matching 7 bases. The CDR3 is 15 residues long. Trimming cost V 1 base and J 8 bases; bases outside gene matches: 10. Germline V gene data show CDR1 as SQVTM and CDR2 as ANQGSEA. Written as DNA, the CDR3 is TGCAGCGTTGAAGCAGGGGGAACAGGGAGGGAAAAACTGTTTTTT. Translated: CSVEAGGTGREKLFF. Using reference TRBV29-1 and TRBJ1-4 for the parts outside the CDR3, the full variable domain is SAVISQKPSRDICQRGTSLTIQCQVDSQVTMMFWYRQQPGQSLTLIATANQGSEATYESGFVIDKFPISRPNLTFSTLTVSNMSPEDSSIYLCSVEAGGTGREKLFFGSGTQLSVL.

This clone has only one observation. This CDR3 is CASSYSGTRGDEQYF. DNA of the CDR3: TGTGCCAGCAGTTACTCCGGGACACGGGGGGACGAGCAGTACTTC. V and J are TRBV6-5 and TRBJ2-7; a possible D gene is TRBD2 (7 bases). The CDR3 spans 15 residues. The V gene lost 0 bases and the J gene lost 5 bases, with 14 bases spanning the gap. The germline CDR1 and CDR2 sequences are MNHEY and SVGAGI.

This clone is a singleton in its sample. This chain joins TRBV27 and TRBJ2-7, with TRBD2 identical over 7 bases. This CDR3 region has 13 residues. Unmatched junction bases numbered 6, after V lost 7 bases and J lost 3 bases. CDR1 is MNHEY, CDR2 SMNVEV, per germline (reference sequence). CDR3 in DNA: TGTGCCAGCACCCGGGGGGAAAGCTACGAGCAGTACTTC. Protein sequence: CASTRGESYEQYF.

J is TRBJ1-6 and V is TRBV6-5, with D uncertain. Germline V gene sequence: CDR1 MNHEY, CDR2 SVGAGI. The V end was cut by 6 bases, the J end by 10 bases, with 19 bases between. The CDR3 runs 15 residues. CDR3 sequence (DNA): TGTGCCAGCAGATCGGGAACCTCGACCTACTCACCCCTCCACTTT. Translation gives CASRSGTSTYSPLHF.

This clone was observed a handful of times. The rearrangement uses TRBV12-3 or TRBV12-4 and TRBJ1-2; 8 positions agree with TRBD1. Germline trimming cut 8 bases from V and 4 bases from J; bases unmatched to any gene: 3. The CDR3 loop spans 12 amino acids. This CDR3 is CASGQGRYGYTF. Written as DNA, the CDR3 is TGTGCCAGCGGACAGGGTCGCTATGGCTACACCTTC.

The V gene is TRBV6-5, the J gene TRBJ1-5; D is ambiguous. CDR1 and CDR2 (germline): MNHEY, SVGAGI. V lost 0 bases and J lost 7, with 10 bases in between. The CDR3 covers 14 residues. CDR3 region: CASSYSGVAQPQHF. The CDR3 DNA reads TGTGCCAGCAGTTACTCCGGGGTGGCCCAGCCCCAGCATTTT.

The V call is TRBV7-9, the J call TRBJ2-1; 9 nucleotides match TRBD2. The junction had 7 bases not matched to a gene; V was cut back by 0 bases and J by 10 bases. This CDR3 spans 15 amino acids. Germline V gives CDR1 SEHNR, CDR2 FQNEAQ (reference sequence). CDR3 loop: CASSLAAGGPREQFF. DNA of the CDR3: TGTGCCAGCAGCTTAGCGGCGGGAGGGCCGCGAGAGCAGTTCTTC.

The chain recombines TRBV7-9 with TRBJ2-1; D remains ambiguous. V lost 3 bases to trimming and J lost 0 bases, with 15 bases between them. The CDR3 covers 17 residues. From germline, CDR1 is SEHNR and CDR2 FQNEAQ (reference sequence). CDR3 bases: TGTGCCAGCAGCTTTCACCGCTTCGAGGACTCCTACAATGAGCAGTTCTTC. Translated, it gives CASSFHRFEDSYNEQFF.

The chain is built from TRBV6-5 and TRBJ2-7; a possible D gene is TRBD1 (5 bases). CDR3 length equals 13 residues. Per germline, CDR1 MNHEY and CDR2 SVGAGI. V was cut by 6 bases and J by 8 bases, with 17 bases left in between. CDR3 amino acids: CASRSDKGWKQYF. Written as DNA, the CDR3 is TGTGCCAGCAGAAGTGATAAGGGGTGGAAGCAGTACTTC.

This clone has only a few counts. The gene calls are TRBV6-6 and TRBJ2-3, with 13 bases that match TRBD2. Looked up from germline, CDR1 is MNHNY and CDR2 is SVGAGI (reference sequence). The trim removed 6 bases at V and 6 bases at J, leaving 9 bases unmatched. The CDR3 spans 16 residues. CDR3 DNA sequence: TGTGCCAGCAGGATAAGGACTAGCGGGAGTTTGGATACGCAGTATTTT. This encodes CASRIRTSGSLDTQYF.

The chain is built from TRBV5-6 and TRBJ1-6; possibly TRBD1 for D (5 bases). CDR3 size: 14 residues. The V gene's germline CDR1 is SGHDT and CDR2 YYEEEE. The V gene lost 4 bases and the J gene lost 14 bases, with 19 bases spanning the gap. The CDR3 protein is CASSSRDSAFSLHF. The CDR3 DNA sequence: TGTGCCAGCAGCAGCAGGGATTCCGCCTTCTCCCTCCACTTT.

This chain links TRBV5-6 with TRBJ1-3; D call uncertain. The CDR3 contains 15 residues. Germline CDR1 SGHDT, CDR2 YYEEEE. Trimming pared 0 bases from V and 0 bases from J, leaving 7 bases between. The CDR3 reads CASSLVRNSGNTIYF. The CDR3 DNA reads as TGTGCCAGCAGCTTGGTGAGGAACTCTGGAAACACCATATATTTT. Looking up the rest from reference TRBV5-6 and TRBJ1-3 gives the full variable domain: DAGVTQSPTHLIKTRGQQVTLRCSPKSGHDTVSWYQQALGQGPQFIFQYYEEEERQRGNFPDRFSGHQFPNYSSELNVNALLLGDSALYLCASSLVRNSGNTIYFGEGSWLTVV.